This T cell receptor beta chain stems from a study of T cell changes during pregnancy in multiple sclerosis. Generated by immunoSEQ multiplex PCR, the TCRdb table keeps only in-frame clones and is missing some. This table has 40,000 to 55,000 clones, around 92% appearing once. The CDR3 runs to 13 residues. Germline V CDR1 and CDR2: MNHEY, SMNVEV (reference sequence). Germline trimming cut 4 bases from V and 3 bases from J; bases unmatched to any gene: 2. This specimen consisted of CD8+ T cells from peripheral blood mononuclear cells, obtained after pregnancy. The TCR comes from a female donor with multiple sclerosis, enrolled in a pregnancy study. The chain recombines TRBV27 with TRBJ2-7, with TRBD2 matching 8 bases. The CDR3 here is CASSSGGFYEQYF. CDR3 nucleotides: TGTGCCAGCAGTTCGGGGGGGTTCTACGAGCAGTACTTC.